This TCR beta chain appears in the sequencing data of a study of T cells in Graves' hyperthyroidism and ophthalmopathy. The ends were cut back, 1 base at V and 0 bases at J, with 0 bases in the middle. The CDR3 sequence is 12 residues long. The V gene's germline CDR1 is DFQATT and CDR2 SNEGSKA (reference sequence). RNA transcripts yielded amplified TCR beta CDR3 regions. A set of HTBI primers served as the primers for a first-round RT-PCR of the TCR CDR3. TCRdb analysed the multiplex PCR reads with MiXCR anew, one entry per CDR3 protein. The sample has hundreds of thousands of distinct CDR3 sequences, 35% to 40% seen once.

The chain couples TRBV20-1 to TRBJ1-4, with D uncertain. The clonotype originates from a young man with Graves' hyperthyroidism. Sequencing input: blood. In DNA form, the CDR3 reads TGCAGTGCTAGAGCAACTAATGAAAAACTGTTTTTT. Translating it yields CSARATNEKLFF.